One sample yielded the 14 T cell receptor beta chains listed below, sequenced in a study of blood T cell repertoires in COVID-19. Here immunoSEQ multiplex PCR was the method, and the copy in TCRdb shows in-frame clones only, minus some. Here the sample spans 150,000 to 200,000 clones, roughly three quarters being singletons. The sequenced sample consisted of PBMCs or T cells enriched from blood (not recorded which). These receptors originate from a woman aged 45-65 years with acute COVID-19.

The chain uses TRBV7-2 and TRBJ1-2, with TRBD1 matching over 7 bases. The length of the CDR3 is 15 residues. The V gene end was trimmed by 5 bases and the J gene end by 3 bases; junction bases not matched to a gene: 9. Germline V gene data show CDR1 as SGHTA and CDR2 as FQGNSA. The CDR3 sequence: CASSPDRDVDYGYTF. Written as DNA, the CDR3 is TGTGCCAGCAGCCCCGACAGGGACGTCGACTATGGCTACACCTTC.

The table lists this clone with a count of one. The V gene is TRBV12-3 or TRBV12-4, the J gene TRBJ1-3; D call uncertain. This CDR3 spans 13 amino acids. V dropped 5 bases and J dropped 0 bases, with 5 bases sitting between them. CDR3 sequence: CASSVISGNTIYF. The CDR3 bases are TGTGCCAGCAGTGTAATCTCTGGAAACACCATATATTTT.

The rearrangement uses TRBV2 and TRBJ1-2; unclear D gene. The CDR3 is 15 amino acids. V lost 1 base to trimming and J lost 0 bases, with 9 bases between them. CDR1 is SNHLY, CDR2 FYNNEI, per germline. The CDR3 nucleotides read TGTGCCAGCAGTGAAGAGCGGGTTTCTAACTATGGCTACACCTTC. Translation: CASSEERVSNYGYTF.

This sequence joins TRBV29-1 and TRBJ2-4; the D gene is possibly TRBD1 (6 bases). Trimming took off 3 bases at V and 13 bases at J, with 22 bases between the two ends. This CDR3 has 14 amino acids. Germline-derived CDR1 and CDR2 are SQVTM and ANQGSEA. This CDR3 is CSVEGAGPSRRQYF. The CDR3 coding sequence is TGCAGCGTTGAGGGGGCGGGCCCCTCCCGCCGACAGTACTTC.

The rearrangement joins TRBV30 to TRBJ1-2; TRBD1 might be the D (6 bases). The CDR3 is 14 residues long. Germline assignment: CDR1 GTSNPN and CDR2 SVGIG (reference sequence). The V end lost 8 bases, the J end lost 0 bases, and 16 bases lay between the germline ends. Written as DNA, the CDR3 is TGTGCCACTCGGACAGCCCCTACTAACTATGGCTACACCTTC. Translated: CATRTAPTNYGYTF.

The V gene is TRBV3-1 (or the pseudogene TRBV3-2), the J gene TRBJ2-3; 9 bases are shared with TRBD2. The CDR3 runs to 17 residues. Germline V gene sequence: CDR1 LGHDT, CDR2 YNNKEL (reference sequence). V shed 5 bases, J shed 4 bases, and the junction held 13 bases outside the gene matches. The CDR3 here is CASSSPPIAGVSDTQYF. Here the CDR3 DNA reads TGTGCCAGCAGCTCCCCCCCCATAGCGGGGGTTTCAGATACGCAGTATTTT.

The J gene is TRBJ1-5, the V gene TRBV2; D unresolved. The V and J ends lost 2 bases and 4 bases respectively, with 9 bases between them. The V gene's germline CDR1 is SNHLY and CDR2 FYNNEI. This CDR3 comprises 14 residues. The CDR3 sequence: CASSERTGNQPQHF. The CDR3 DNA is TGTGCCAGCAGTGAAAGAACGGGGAATCAGCCCCAGCATTTT.

This clone was observed a single time. The chain couples TRBV5-6 to TRBJ1-1; no clear D. Germline CDR1 reads SGHDT; CDR2 reads YYEEEE. The V gene lost 2 bases and the J gene lost 1 base, with 6 bases spanning the gap. The CDR3 runs to 13 residues. This CDR3 reads CASSFGQNTEAFF. Here the CDR3 DNA reads TGTGCCAGCAGCTTTGGGCAGAACACTGAAGCTTTCTTT.

This clone was observed a handful of times. The chain employs TRBV6-5 and TRBJ1-5; TRBD1 matches 8 bases. Losses at the gene ends were 6 bases for V and 4 bases for J; bases not matched to a gene: 8. This CDR3 is 15 amino acids long. Germline V gene data show CDR1 as MNHEY and CDR2 as SVGAGI. DNA of the CDR3: TGTGCCAGCAGCCTGGACAGGGAGCCTAATCAGCCCCAGCATTTT. It yields the protein CASSLDREPNQPQHF.

This clone has ten or more counts. In the same sample, other DNA sequences code for this CDR3. The chain uses TRBV3-1 (or the pseudogene TRBV3-2) and TRBJ1-1; D possibly corresponds to TRBD1 (5 bases). The CDR3 totals 11 residues. V was shortened by 6 bases and J by 4 bases, with 6 bases between the two germline ends. From germline, CDR1 is LGHDT and CDR2 YNNKEL (reference sequence). The CDR3, as DNA: TGTGCCAGCAGGGGGGGCACTGAAGCTTTCTTT. Encoded protein: CASRGGTEAFF.

J is TRBJ2-6 and V is TRBV24-1, with 10 bases matching TRBD2. The V and J ends lost 2 bases and 0 bases, in that order; junction bases with no gene match: 6. The CDR3 is 19 amino acids. Germline-derived CDR1 and CDR2 are KGHDR and SFDVKD. CDR3 region: CATSDSLAGASSGANVLTF. CDR3 nucleotide sequence: TGTGCCACCAGTGATTCGCTAGCGGGGGCCAGCTCTGGGGCCAACGTCCTGACTTTC.

The J gene is TRBJ1-2, the V gene TRBV24-1; TRBD1 agrees at 8 bases. V shed 5 bases and J 8 bases; nucleotides not matched to a gene: 9. The germline V gene has CDR1 KGHDR and CDR2 SFDVKD. This CDR3 is 14 amino acids long. The CDR3 sequence: CATSAEDRVGGYTF. CDR3 bases: TGTGCCACCAGTGCCGAGGACAGGGTTGGCGGCTACACCTTC.

The genes are TRBV13 and TRBJ2-1, with 11 bases identical to TRBD2. CDR1 and CDR2 from the germline V gene are PRHDT and FYEKMQ (reference sequence). The CDR3 is 16 amino acids. The J segment lost 4 bases and the V segment lost 2 bases, leaving 4 bases of the junction unmatched. CDR3 in amino acids: CASSLTGTSGYNEQFF. Here the CDR3 DNA reads TGTGCCAGCAGCTTAACCGGGACTAGCGGTTACAATGAGCAGTTCTTC.

This chain links TRBV21-1 with TRBJ2-7; whether TRBD2, the table's D call, matches the DNA was not checked. TRBV21-1 is classified as a pseudogene. CDR3 length: 14 residues. Written as DNA, the CDR3 is TGTGCCAGGATCGAGGGCGATACCTCCTACGAGCAGTACGTC. This sequence encodes CARIEGDTSYEQYV.